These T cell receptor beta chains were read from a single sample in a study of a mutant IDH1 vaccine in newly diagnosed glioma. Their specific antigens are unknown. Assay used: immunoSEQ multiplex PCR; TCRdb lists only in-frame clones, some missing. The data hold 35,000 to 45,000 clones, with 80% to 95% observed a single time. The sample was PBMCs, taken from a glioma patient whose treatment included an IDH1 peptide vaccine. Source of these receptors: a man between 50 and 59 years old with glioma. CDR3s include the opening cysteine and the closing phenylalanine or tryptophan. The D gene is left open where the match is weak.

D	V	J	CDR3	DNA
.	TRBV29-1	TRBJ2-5	CSVERQGRLQETQYF	TGCAGCGTTGAAAGGCAGGGTCGGCTCCAAGAGACCCAGTACTTC
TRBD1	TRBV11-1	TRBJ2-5	CASSLGGQGAKTQYF	TGTGCCAGCAGCTTAGGAGGACAGGGGGCAAAGACCCAGTACTTC
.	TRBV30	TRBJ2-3	CVTSTSTDTQYF	TGTGTAACCAGCACGTCCACAGATACGCAGTATTTT
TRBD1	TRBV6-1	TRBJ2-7	CASSLTGNYEQYF	TGTGCCAGCAGCCTGACAGGGAACTACGAGCAGTACTTC
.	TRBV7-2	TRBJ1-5	CASSQGGTFSNQPQHF	TGTGCCAGCAGCCAAGGGGGGACATTTAGCAATCAGCCCCAGCATTTT
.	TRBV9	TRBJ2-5	CASSVWGAGETQYF	TGTGCCAGCAGCGTTTGGGGGGCAGGGGAGACCCAGTACTTC
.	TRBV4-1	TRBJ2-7	CASSQVGAGAYEQYF	TGCGCCAGCAGCCAAGTCGGGGCCGGAGCCTACGAGCAGTACTTC
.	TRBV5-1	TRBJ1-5	CASREGQTDQPQHF	TGCGCCAGCAGGGAAGGACAGACCGATCAGCCCCAGCATTTT
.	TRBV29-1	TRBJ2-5	CSVPGPLLETQYF	TGCAGCGTCCCGGGACCCCTTCTGGAGACCCAGTACTTC
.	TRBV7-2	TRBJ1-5	CASSLDGQPQHF	TGTGCCAGCAGCTTAGATGGTCAGCCCCAGCATTTT